The 9 T cell receptor beta chains presented below share a single source sample, sequenced in a study of T cell repertoires in cytomegalovirus infection. TCRdb re-analysed the reads in MiXCR, keeping a single row per CDR3 protein. This sample has 110,000 or so distinct CDR3 sequences, with over 30% found just once. These receptors have no identified antigens. The material sequenced was CD8+ T cells from cultured PBMCs, taken from culture after CMV antigen stimulation. The origin of the receptors is a human donor in good health (CMV status not recorded). Some clones in this sample may be carry-over from other donors' samples.

The chain has TRBV28 and TRBJ1-3; no firm D call. The V and J ends lost 8 bases and 0 bases respectively, with 14 bases between them. Germline assignment: CDR1 MDHEN and CDR2 SYDVKM. This CDR3 comprises 15 residues. CDR3 bases: TGTGCCAGCGATCCAGACCTCTCCTCTGGAAACACCATATATTTT. Translating it yields CASDPDLSSGNTIYF.

The CDR3: CASSIDFGIYAGELFF. CDR3 nucleotide sequence: TGTGCCAGTAGTATAGACTTTGGGATATACGCCGGGGAGCTGTTTTTT. The chain combines TRBV19 with TRBJ2-2, with D hard to call. The CDR3 runs to 16 residues. V lost 0 bases, J lost 6 bases, and 14 bases lay in between. Germline assignment: CDR1 LNHDA and CDR2 SQIVND (reference sequence).

This clonotype was observed a few times. The chain links TRBV19 to TRBJ2-7, with D perhaps matching TRBD2 (6 bases). This CDR3 comprises 14 residues. Germline V gene data show CDR1 as LNHDA and CDR2 as SQIVND (reference sequence). Trimming shortened V by 7 bases and J by 1 base, and 14 bases separated the two germline ends. CDR3 loop: CASNPGTPSYEQYF. As DNA, the CDR3 is TGTGCCAGTAACCCCGGGACTCCATCCTACGAGCAGTACTTC.

The chain carries TRBV12-3 or TRBV12-4 and TRBJ2-2, with a weak D call TRBD2 (6 bases). V shed 1 base and J shed 7 bases, with 7 bases lying between them. CDR3 length: 13 residues. This chain's CDR3 is CASSLGGVGELFF. In nucleotides, the CDR3 is TGTGCCAGCAGTTTAGGGGGGGTCGGGGAGCTGTTTTTT.

The chain couples TRBV7-3 to TRBJ2-1; D uncertain. This CDR3 contains 14 residues. Germline values: CDR1 SGHTA, CDR2 FQGTGA. Trimming took 5 bases from V and 9 from J, leaving 17 bases between them. The CDR3 coding sequence is TGTGCCAGCAGCCTCCACCCCGGGTTAATTGAGCAGTTCTTC. It codes for CASSLHPGLIEQFF.

The V and J genes are TRBV6-5 and TRBJ1-2; weak D call: TRBD1 (5 bases). The CDR3 runs to 16 residues. Germline lookup yields CDR1 MNHEY and CDR2 SVGAGI. Trimming removed 0 bases at V and 5 bases at J, with 16 bases between. The DNA of the CDR3 is TGTGCCAGCAGTTACTCCGTCAAGGGGAATTTGTATGGCTACACCTTC. Encoded protein: CASSYSVKGNLYGYTF.

The chain couples TRBV3-1 to TRBJ1-2, with no clear D. V lost 0 bases, J lost 0 bases, and 17 bases lay in between. Germline CDR1 is LGHDT and CDR2 is YNNKEL (reference sequence). The CDR3 length is 18 residues. In DNA, the CDR3 is TGTGCCAGCAGCCAAGATTTTTATGGTGACCTCACTAACTATGGCTACACCTTC. It translates to CASSQDFYGDLTNYGYTF.

Many counts were recorded for this clonotype. The chain is built from TRBV11-1 and TRBJ2-5; maybe TRBD2 (5 bases). The CDR3 totals 15 residues. V dropped 5 bases and J dropped 0 bases, with 13 bases sitting between them. Germline CDR1 is SGHAT and CDR2 is FQDESV (reference sequence). CDR3 in DNA: TGTGCCAGCAGCCCCAGTCCCGGGAACCAAGAGACCCAGTACTTC. This translates into CASSPSPGNQETQYF.

The V and J genes are TRBV7-9 and TRBJ2-1, with TRBD2 as a possible D gene (5 bases). The CDR3 sequence is 15 residues long. Germline assignment: CDR1 SEHNR and CDR2 FQNEAQ (reference sequence). V lost 5 bases to trimming and J lost 4 bases, with 15 bases between them. The CDR3: CASSPLGQRYNEQFF. The CDR3 nucleotides are TGTGCCAGCAGCCCATTGGGCCAGCGGTACAATGAGCAGTTCTTC.